The TCR beta chain described here comes from a study of blood T cell repertoires in COVID-19 (dated by TCRdb to 2019 to 2021). Describing the broader study: Samples covering the acute and convalescent phases of COVID-19 were provided by collaborators in the United States, Italy and Spain. Samples came from the ongoing ImmuneRACE study (first 160 participants) plus 1,254 subjects from 6 global collaborators. A freely available public database, intended as a resource for researchers studying the immune response to SARS-CoV-2, is where the repertoires were released. The dataset comprised deeply sampled blood TCRbeta repertoires from subjects exposed to, actively infected with, or recovered from COVID-19. The prospective study material was composed of cDNA or gDNA derived from T cells, B-cell-depleted T cells, or PBMCs. The sample metadata nearly always contained a de-identified subject ID, COVID-19 status, age in years and sex. Where available, HLA class I and class II types were obtained from metadata supplied by the sample provider rather than from assay-based typing. What the research found in general, with its limitations: The quantity of clinical and demographic metadata differed by source and by participant and was supplied without curation.

Each collaborating institution followed its own protocols to collect whole blood in K2EDTA tubes. Collaborator samples were shipped for TCRbeta analysis as frozen whole blood, isolated PBMCs, or DNA extracted from either sample type. To note about this clone: Its recognized antigen is unknown. No qualities accompany the bases; no much larger clone lies one base away.

TCRbeta CDR3 regions were amplified from genomic DNA using the immunoSEQ Assay, a bias-controlled multiplex PCR. Concerning the study's data processing: Within the assay, amplification of reference gene primers was used to estimate how many nucleated cells each sample contained. To quantify the absolute abundance of each unique TCRbeta CDR3 rearrangement, sequence reads were collapsed and filtered. For each sample, productive Simpson clonality was calculated as the square root of Simpson's diversity index across productive rearrangements. TCRdb limited this immuneACCESS table to in-frame rearrangements with V and J called. A share of clones is missing; checked studies link under half to unresolved V genes, and the rest is unexplained. V and J calls and clone size come straight from that table; D and trimming were deduced from the DNA. This sample has about 170,000 clones in its table, and approximately 81% of those were observed once. The ten biggest clones cover around 3.2% of the sample.

In the germline V gene, CDR1 corresponds to MDHEN and CDR2 to SYDVKM. The V end loses 7 bases and the J end loses 4 bases, and a stretch of 19 bases separates them. Including the terminal cysteine and phenylalanine, the CDR3 comprises 15 residues. Of the read, only the CDR3 DNA is kept; its 45 bases are in frame from base 1. Material for sequencing was peripheral blood. In this chain, TRBV28 is recombined with TRBJ1-1; the D gene is perhaps TRBD1, on 6 matching bases. The TCR comes from a human donor with acute or convalescent COVID-19. The donor label of this sample is uncertain. Read as DNA, the sequence is TGTGCCAGCAATGGGGCGTATATGGGGGCCACTGAAGCTTTCTTT. The translation is CASNGAYMGATEAFF.